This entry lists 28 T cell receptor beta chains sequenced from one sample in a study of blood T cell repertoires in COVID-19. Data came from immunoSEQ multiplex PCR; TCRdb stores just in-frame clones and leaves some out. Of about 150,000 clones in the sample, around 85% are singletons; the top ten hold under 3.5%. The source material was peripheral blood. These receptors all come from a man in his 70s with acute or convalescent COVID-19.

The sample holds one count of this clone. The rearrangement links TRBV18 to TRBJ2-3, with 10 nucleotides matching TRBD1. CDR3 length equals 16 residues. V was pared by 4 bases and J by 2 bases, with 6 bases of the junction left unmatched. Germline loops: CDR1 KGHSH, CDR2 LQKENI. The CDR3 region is CASSLLGTGDTDTQYF. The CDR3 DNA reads TGTGCCAGCTCACTGCTCGGGACAGGGGACACAGATACGCAGTATTTT. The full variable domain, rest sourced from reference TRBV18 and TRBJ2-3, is NAGVMQNPRHLVRRRGQEARLRCSPMKGHSHVYWYRQLPEEGLKFMVYLQKENIIDESGMPKERFSAEFPKEGPSILRIQQVVRGDSAAYFCASSLLGTGDTDTQYFGPGTRLTVL.

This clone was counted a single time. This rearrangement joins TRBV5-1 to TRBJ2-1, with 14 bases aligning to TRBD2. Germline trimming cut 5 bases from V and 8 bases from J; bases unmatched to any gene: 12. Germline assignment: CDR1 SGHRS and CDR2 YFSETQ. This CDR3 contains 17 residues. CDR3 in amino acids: CASSHGTSGSKIYEQFF. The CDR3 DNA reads TGCGCCAGCAGTCACGGGACTAGCGGGAGCAAGATTTATGAGCAGTTCTTC.

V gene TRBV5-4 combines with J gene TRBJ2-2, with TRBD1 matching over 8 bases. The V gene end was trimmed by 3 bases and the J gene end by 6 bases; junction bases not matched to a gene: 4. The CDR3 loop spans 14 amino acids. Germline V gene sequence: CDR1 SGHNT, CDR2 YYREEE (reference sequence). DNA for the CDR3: TGTGCCAGCAGCTGGGGGACAGGTCCCGGGGAGCTGTTTTTT. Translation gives CASSWGTGPGELFF.

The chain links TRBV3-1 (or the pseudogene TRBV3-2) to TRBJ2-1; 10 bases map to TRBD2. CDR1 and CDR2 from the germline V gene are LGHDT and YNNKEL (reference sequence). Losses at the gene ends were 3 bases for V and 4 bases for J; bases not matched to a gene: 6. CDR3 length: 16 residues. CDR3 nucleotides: TGTGCCAGCAGCCACAACCTAGCGGGAGTTTACAATGAGCAGTTCTTC. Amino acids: CASSHNLAGVYNEQFF.

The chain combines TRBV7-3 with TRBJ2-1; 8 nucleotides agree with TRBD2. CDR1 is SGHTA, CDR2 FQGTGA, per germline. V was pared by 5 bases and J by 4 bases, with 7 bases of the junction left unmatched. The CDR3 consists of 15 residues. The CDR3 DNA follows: TGTGCCAGCAGCCAGAGCGGGAGTTCGTACAATGAGCAGTTCTTC. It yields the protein CASSQSGSSYNEQFF.

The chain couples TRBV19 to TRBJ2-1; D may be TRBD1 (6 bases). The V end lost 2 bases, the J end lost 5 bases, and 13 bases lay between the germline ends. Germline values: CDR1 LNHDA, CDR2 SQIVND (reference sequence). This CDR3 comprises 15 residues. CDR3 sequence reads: CASSIQGNFDNEQFF. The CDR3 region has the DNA TGTGCCAGTAGTATACAGGGGAACTTTGACAATGAGCAGTTCTTC.

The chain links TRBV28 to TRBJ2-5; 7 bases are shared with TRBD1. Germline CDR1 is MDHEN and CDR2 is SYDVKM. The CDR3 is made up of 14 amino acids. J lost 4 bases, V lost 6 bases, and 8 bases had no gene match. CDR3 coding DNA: TGTGCCAGCAGGTTACGAGGGGGCATAGAGACCCAGTACTTC. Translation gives CASRLRGGIETQYF.

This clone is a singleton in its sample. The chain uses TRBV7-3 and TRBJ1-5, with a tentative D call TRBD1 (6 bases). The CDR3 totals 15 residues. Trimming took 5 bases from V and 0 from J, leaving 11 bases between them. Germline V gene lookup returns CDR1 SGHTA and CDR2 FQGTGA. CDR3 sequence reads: CASSPGVLSNQPQHF. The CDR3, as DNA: TGTGCCAGCAGCCCAGGGGTTCTTAGCAATCAGCCCCAGCATTTT.

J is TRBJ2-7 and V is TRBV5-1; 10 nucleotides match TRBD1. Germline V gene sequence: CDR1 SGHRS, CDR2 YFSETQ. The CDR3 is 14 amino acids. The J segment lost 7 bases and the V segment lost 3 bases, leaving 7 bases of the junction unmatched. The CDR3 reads CASSSSGTGVEQYF. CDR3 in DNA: TGCGCCAGCAGCTCGTCCGGGACAGGGGTTGAGCAGTACTTC.

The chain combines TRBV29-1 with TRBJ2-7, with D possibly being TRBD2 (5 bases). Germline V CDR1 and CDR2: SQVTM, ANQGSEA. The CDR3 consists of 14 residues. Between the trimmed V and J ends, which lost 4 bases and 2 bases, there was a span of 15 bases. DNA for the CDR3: TGCAGCGTTGTTCGGGATCGGAGGCCCTACGAGCAGTACTTC. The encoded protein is CSVVRDRRPYEQYF.

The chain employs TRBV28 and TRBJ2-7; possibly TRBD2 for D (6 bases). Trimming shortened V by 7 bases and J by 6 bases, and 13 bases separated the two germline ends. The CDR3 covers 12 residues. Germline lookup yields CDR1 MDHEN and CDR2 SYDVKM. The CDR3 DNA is TGTGCCAGCATTCCATGGGGAGGCGAGCAGTACTTC. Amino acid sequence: CASIPWGGEQYF.

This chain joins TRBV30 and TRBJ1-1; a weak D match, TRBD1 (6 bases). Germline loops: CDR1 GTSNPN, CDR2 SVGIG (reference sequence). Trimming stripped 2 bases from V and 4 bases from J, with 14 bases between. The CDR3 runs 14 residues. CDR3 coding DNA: TGTGCCTGGAGTTTTGGCAGGGGTACCACTGAAGCTTTCTTT. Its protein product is CAWSFGRGTTEAFF. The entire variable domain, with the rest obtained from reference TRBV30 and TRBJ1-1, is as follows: SQTIHQWPATLVQPVGSPLSLECTVEGTSNPNLYWYRQAAGRGLQLLFYSVGIGQISSEVPQNLSASRPQDRQFILSSKKLLLSDSGFYLCAWSFGRGTTEAFFGQGTRLTVV.

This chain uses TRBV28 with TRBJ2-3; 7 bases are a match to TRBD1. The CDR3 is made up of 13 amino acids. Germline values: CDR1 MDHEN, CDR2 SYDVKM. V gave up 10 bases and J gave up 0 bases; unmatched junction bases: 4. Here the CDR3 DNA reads TGTGCCATCCACAGGGGTAGCACAGATACGCAGTATTTT. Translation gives CAIHRGSTDTQYF.

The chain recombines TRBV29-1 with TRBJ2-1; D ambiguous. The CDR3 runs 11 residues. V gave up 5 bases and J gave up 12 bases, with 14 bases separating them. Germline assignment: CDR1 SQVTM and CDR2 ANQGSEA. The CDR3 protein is CSVNPSTRQFF. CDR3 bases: TGCAGCGTTAATCCATCAACTCGGCAGTTCTTC.

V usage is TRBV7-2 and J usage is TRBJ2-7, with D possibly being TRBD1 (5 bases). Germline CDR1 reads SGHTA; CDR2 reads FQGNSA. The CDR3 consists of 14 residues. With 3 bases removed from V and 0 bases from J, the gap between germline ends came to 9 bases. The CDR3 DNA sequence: TGTGCCAGCAGCTTTGGGGCGGCCTCCTACGAGCAGTACTTC. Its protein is CASSFGAASYEQYF. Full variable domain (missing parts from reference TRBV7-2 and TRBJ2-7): GAGVSQSPSNKVTEKGKDVELRCDPISGHTALYWYRQSLGQGLEFLIYFQGNSAPDKSGLPSDRFSAERTGGSVSTLTIQRTQQEDSAVYLCASSFGAASYEQYFGPGTRLTVT.

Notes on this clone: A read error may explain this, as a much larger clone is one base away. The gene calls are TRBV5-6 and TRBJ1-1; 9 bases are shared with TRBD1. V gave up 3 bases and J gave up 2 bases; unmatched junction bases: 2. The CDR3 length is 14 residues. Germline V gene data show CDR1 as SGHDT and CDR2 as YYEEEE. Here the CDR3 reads CASSSDRGNTEAFF. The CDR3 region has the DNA TGTGCCAGCAGCTCGGACAGGGGAAACACTGAAGCTTTCTTT.

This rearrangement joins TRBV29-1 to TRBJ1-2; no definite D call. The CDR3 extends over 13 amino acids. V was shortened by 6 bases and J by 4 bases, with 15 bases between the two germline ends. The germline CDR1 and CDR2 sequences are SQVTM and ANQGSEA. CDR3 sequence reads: CSVPSQTSYGYTF. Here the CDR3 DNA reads TGCAGCGTCCCCTCACAGACCTCCTATGGCTACACCTTC.

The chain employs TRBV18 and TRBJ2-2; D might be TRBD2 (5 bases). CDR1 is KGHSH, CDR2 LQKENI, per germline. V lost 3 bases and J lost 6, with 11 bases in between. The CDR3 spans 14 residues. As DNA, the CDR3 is TGTGCCAGCTCACCGTTACTAGTCCCCGGGGAGCTGTTTTTT. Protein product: CASSPLLVPGELFF.

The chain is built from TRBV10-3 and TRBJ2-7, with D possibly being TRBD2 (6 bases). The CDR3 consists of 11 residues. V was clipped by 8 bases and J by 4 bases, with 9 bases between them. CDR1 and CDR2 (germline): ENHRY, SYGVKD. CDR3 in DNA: TGTGCCATCGGGACTCATTACGAGCAGTACTTC. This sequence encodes CAIGTHYEQYF.

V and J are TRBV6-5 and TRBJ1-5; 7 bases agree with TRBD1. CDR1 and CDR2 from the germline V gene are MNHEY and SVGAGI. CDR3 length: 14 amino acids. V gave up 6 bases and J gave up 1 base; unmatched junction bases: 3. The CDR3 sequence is CASRPTGSNQPQHF. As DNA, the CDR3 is TGTGCCAGCAGGCCGACAGGGAGCAATCAGCCCCAGCATTTT.

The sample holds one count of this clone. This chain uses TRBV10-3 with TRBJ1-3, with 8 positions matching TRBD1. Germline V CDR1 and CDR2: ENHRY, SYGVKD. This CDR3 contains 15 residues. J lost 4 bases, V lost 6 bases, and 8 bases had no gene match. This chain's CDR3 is CAISAGQGDGNTIYF. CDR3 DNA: TGTGCCATCAGCGCCGGACAGGGAGACGGAAACACCATATATTTT.

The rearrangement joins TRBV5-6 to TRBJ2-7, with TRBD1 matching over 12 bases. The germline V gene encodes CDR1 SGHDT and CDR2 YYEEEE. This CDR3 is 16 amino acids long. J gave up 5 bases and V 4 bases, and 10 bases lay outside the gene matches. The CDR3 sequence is CASSPGTGGGRHEQYF. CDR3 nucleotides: TGTGCCAGCAGCCCGGGGACAGGGGGCGGTCGGCACGAGCAGTACTTC.

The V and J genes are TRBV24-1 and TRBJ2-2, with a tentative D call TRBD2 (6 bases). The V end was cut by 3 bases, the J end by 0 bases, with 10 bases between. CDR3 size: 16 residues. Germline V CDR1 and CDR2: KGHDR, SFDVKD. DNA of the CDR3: TGTGCCACCAGTGATGCGGGACCCCCGAACACCGGGGAGCTGTTTTTT. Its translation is CATSDAGPPNTGELFF.

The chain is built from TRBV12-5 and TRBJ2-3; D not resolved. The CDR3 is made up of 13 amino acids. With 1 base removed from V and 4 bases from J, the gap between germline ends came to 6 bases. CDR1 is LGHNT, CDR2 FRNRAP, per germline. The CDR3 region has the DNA TGTGCTAGTGGTTTGGCTGCGTCAGATACGCAGTATTTT. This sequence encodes CASGLAASDTQYF.

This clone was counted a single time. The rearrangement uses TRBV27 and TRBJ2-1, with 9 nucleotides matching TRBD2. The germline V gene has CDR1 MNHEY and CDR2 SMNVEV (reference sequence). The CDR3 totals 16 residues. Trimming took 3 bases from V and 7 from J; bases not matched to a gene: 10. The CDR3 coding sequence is TGTGCCAGCAGTTTCCATATAGCGGGAGTCAGGAATGAGCAGTTCTTC. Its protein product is CASSFHIAGVRNEQFF.

The DNA of the CDR3 is TGTGCCACCAGCGCCAACCGACAGGGGGCTTCACCCCTCCACTTT. This gives the protein CATSANRQGASPLHF. V and J are TRBV15 and TRBJ1-6, with TRBD1 identical over 10 bases. The length of the CDR3 is 15 residues. The J segment lost 9 bases and the V segment lost 5 bases, leaving 7 bases of the junction unmatched. Germline V gene lookup returns CDR1 LNHNV and CDR2 YYDKDF (reference sequence). The whole variable domain, remainder taken from reference TRBV15 and TRBJ1-6, is DAMVIQNPRYQVTQFGKPVTLSCSQTLNHNVMYWYQQKSSQAPKLLFHYYDKDFNNEADTPDNFQSRRPNTSFCFLDIRSPGLGDTAMYLCATSANRQGASPLHFGNGTRLTVT.

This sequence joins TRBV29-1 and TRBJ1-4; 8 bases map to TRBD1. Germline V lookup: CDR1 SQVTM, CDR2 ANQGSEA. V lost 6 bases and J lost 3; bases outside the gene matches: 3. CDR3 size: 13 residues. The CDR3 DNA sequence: TGCAGCGTGGCAGGGGGCTCTAATGAAAAACTGTTTTTT. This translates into CSVAGGSNEKLFF. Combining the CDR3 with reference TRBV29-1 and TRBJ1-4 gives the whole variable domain SAVISQKPSRDICQRGTSLTIQCQVDSQVTMMFWYRQQPGQSLTLIATANQGSEATYESGFVIDKFPISRPNLTFSTLTVSNMSPEDSSIYLCSVAGGSNEKLFFGSGTQLSVL.

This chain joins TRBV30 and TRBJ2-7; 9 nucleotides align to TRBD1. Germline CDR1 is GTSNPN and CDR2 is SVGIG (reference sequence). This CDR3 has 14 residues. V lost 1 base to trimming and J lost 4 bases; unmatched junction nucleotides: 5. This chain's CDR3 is CAWSAGTGSYEQYF. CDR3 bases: TGTGCCTGGAGTGCCGGGACAGGGTCGTACGAGCAGTACTTC. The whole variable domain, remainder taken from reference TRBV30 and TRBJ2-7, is SQTIHQWPATLVQPVGSPLSLECTVEGTSNPNLYWYRQAAGRGLQLLFYSVGIGQISSEVPQNLSASRPQDRQFILSSKKLLLSDSGFYLCAWSAGTGSYEQYFGPGTRLTVT.